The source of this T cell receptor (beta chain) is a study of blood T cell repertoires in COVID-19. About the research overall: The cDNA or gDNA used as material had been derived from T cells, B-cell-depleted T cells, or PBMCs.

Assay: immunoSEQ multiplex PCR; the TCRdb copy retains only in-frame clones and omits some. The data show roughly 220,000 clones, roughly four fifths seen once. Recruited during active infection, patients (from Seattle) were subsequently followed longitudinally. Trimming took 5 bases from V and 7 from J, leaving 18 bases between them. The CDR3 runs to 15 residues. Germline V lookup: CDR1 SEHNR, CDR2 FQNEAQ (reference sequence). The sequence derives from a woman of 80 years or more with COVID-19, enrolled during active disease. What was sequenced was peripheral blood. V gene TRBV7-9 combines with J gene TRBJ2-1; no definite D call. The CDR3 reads CASSPRYSPANEQFF. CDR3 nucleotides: TGTGCCAGCAGCCCACGATATTCGCCCGCGAATGAGCAGTTCTTC.